These T cell receptor beta chains were read from a single sample in a study of cytomegalovirus exposure and HLA in healthy donors. TCRdb keeps only in-frame clones here, not all; method: immunoSEQ multiplex PCR. The data contain approximately 150,000 clones, roughly 79% of them singletons. The sample was PBMCs. The origin of the receptors is a man between 18 and 35 years old in good health and CMV-seropositive. The CDR3 runs from the conserved cysteine through the conserved F or W. The D gene is left open where the match is weak.

v_call: TRBV6-5; j_call: TRBJ2-3; d_call: TRBD1; cdr3_aa: CASSLLGQVSTDTQYF
v_call: TRBV5-1; j_call: TRBJ1-4; d_call: TRBD1; cdr3_aa: CASSLGDRGNEKLFF
v_call: TRBV4-1; j_call: TRBJ2-2; d_call: TRBD1; cdr3_aa: CASSHVTGAGELFF
v_call: TRBV5-6; j_call: TRBJ2-7; d_call: -; cdr3_aa: CASSFNPTTYHYEQYF
v_call: TRBV4-3; j_call: TRBJ1-4; d_call: TRBD1; cdr3_aa: CASSQDGGTGGRELFF
v_call: TRBV4-1; j_call: TRBJ2-7; d_call: TRBD2; cdr3_aa: CASSPGLAGGEQYF
v_call: TRBV6-5; j_call: TRBJ2-3; d_call: TRBD1; cdr3_aa: CASSYSDRGADTQYF
v_call: TRBV10-3; j_call: TRBJ1-1; d_call: -; cdr3_aa: CAISESGRWNTEAFF
v_call: TRBV10-3; j_call: TRBJ2-7; d_call: -; cdr3_aa: CAISVGTGTYEQYF
v_call: TRBV27; j_call: TRBJ1-1; d_call: -; cdr3_aa: CASSLYRGLEAFF
v_call: TRBV9; j_call: TRBJ2-3; d_call: TRBD2; cdr3_aa: CASSPRGRASGSPDTQYF
v_call: TRBV2; j_call: TRBJ1-1; d_call: TRBD1; cdr3_aa: CASRQGENTEAFF
v_call: TRBV19; j_call: TRBJ1-2; d_call: -; cdr3_aa: CASTSPVGGYTF
v_call: TRBV6-5; j_call: TRBJ1-1; d_call: -; cdr3_aa: CASSDPRNTEAFF
v_call: TRBV7-3; j_call: TRBJ1-5; d_call: TRBD1; cdr3_aa: CASSHTLGQGNQPQHF
v_call: TRBV6-6; j_call: TRBJ1-6; d_call: -; cdr3_aa: CASSYGETPLHF
v_call: TRBV7-9; j_call: TRBJ2-3; d_call: TRBD2; cdr3_aa: CASTGGRAPDTQYF
v_call: TRBV5-1; j_call: TRBJ2-7; d_call: -; cdr3_aa: CASSPTQGEQYF
v_call: TRBV23-1; j_call: TRBJ1-5; d_call: -; cdr3_aa: CASNSKAKENQPQHF
v_call: TRBV19; j_call: TRBJ2-3; d_call: TRBD2; cdr3_aa: CASTSGSVTDTQYF
v_call: TRBV28; j_call: TRBJ1-2; d_call: -; cdr3_aa: CASTTTSYGYTF
v_call: TRBV7-9; j_call: TRBJ1-2; d_call: TRBD1; cdr3_aa: CASSPGQYYGYTF
v_call: TRBV9; j_call: TRBJ1-2; d_call: -; cdr3_aa: CASSVDTGIGGYTF
v_call: TRBV15; j_call: TRBJ1-5; d_call: TRBD1; cdr3_aa: CATSRDYRGQGAIQPQHF
v_call: TRBV21-1; j_call: TRBJ2-7; d_call: -; cdr3_aa: CASSKVNSRPLSYEQYF
v_call: TRBV2; j_call: TRBJ2-2; d_call: TRBD2; cdr3_aa: CASSDGLVGDPNTGELFF
v_call: TRBV5-1; j_call: TRBJ1-5; d_call: -; cdr3_aa: CASSPTGNQPQHF
v_call: TRBV29-1; j_call: TRBJ1-1; d_call: TRBD1; cdr3_aa: CSVVWDRDLRTEAFF
v_call: TRBV28; j_call: TRBJ1-3; d_call: -; cdr3_aa: CASTTGARSGNTIYF
v_call: TRBV7-9; j_call: TRBJ2-5; d_call: -; cdr3_aa: CASSLVPEETQYF
v_call: TRBV10-3; j_call: TRBJ1-4; d_call: TRBD1; cdr3_aa: CAISEDRGTGRLFF